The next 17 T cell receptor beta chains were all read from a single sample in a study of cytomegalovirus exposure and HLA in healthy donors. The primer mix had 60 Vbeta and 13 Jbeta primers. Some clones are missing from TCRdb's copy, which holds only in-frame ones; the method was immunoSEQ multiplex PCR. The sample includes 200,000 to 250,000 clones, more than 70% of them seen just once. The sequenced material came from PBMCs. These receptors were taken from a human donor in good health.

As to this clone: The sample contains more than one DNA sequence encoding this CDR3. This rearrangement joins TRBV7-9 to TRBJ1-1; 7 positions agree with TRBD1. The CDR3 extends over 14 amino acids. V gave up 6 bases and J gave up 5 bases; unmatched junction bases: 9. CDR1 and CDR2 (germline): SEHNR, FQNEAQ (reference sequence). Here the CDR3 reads CASRLGGAGTEAFF. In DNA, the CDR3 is TGTGCCAGCAGGCTAGGGGGCGCGGGAACTGAAGCTTTCTTT.

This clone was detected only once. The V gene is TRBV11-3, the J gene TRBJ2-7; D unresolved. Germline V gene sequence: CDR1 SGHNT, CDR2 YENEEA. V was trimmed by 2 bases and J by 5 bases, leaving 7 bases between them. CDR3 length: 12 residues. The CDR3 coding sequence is TGTGCCAGCAGCTTAAATGGCCACGAGCAGTACTTC. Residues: CASSLNGHEQYF.

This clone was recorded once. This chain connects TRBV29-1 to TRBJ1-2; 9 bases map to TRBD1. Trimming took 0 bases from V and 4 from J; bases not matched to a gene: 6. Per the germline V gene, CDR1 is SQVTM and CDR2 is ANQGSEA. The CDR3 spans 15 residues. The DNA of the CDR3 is TGCAGCGTTGAAGATCGTGGGACAGGGCTCTATGGCTACACCTTC. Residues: CSVEDRGTGLYGYTF.

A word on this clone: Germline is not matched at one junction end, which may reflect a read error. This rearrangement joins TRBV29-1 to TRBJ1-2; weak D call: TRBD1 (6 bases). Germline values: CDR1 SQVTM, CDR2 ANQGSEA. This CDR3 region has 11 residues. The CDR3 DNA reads TGCAGCGTTTACGACACAGGGACACCCGGCTTC. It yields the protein CSVYDTGTPGF.

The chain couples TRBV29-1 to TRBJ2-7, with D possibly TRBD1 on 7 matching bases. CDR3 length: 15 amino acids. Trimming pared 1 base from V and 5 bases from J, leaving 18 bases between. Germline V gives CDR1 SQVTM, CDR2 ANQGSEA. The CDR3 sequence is CSVEVQGGLIHEQYF. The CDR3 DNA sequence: TGCAGCGTTGAAGTCCAGGGGGGTTTAATACACGAGCAGTACTTC.

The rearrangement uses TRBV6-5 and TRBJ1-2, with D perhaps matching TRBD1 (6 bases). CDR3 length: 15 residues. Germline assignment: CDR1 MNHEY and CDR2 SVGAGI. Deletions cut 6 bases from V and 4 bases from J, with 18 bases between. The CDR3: CASRPPQGRGYGYTF. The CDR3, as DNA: TGTGCCAGCAGACCACCCCAGGGGAGAGGCTATGGCTACACCTTC.

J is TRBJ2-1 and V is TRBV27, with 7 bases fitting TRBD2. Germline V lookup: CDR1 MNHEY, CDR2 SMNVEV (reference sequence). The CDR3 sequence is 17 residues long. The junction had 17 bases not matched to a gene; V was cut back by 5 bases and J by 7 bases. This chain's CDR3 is CASSPLALARKGNEQFF. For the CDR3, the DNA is TGTGCCAGCAGTCCCCTGGCACTAGCGAGAAAGGGGAATGAGCAGTTCTTC.

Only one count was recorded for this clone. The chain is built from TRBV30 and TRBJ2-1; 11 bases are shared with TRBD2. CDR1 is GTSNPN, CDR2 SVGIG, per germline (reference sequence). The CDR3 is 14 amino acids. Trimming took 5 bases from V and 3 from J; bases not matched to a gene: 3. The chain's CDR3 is CAWGTSGIYNEQFF. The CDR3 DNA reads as TGTGCCTGGGGGACTAGCGGAATCTACAATGAGCAGTTCTTC.

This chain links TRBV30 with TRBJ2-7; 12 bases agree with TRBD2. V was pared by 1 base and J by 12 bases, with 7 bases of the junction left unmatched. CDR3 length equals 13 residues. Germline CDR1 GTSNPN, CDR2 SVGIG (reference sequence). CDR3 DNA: TGTGCCTGGAGTGGCCTAGCGGGAGGGCCTAGGTACTTC. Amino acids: CAWSGLAGGPRYF.

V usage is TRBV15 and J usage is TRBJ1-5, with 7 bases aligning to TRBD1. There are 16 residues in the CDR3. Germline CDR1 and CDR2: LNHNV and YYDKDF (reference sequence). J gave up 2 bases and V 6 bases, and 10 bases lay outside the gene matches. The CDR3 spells CATRLGGGFGNQPQHF. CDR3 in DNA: TGTGCCACCAGGCTAGGAGGGGGCTTCGGCAATCAGCCCCAGCATTTT.

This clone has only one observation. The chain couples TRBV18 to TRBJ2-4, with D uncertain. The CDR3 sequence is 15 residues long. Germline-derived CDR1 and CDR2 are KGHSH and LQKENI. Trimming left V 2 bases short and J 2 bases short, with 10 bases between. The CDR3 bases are TGTGCCAGCTCACCAGTTGGAACTACCAAAAACATTCAGTACTTC. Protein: CASSPVGTTKNIQYF. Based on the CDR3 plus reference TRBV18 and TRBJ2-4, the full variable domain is NAGVMQNPRHLVRRRGQEARLRCSPMKGHSHVYWYRQLPEEGLKFMVYLQKENIIDESGMPKERFSAEFPKEGPSILRIQQVVRGDSAAYFCASSPVGTTKNIQYFGAGTRLSVL.

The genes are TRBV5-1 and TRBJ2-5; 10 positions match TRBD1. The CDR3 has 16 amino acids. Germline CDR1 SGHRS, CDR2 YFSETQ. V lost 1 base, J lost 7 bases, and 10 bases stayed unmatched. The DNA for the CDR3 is TGCGCCAGCAGCTTGTTCCCCCCGGGACAGGGGTTGACCCAGTACTTC. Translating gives CASSLFPPGQGLTQYF. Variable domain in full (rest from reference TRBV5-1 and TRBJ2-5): KAGVTQTPRYLIKTRGQQVTLSCSPISGHRSVSWYQQTPGQGLQFLFEYFSETQRNKGNFPGRFSGRQFSNSRSEMNVSTLELGDSALYLCASSLFPPGQGLTQYFGPGTRLLVL.

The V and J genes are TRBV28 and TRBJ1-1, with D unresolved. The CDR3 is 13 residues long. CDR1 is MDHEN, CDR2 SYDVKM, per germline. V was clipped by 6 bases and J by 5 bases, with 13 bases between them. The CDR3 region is CASRLPAQTEAFF. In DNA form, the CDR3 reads TGTGCCAGCAGGCTCCCGGCACAGACTGAAGCTTTCTTT.

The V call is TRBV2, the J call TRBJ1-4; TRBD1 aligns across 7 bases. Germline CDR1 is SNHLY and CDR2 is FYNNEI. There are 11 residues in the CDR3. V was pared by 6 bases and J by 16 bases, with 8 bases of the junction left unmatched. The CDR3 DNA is TGTGCCAGCAGGTACGACAGGGCACAGTTTTTT. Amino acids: CASRYDRAQFF.

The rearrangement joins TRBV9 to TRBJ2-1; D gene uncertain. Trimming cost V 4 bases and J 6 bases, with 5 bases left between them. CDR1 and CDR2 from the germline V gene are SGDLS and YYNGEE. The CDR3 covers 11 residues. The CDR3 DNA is TGTGCCAGCAGCCCCCTCAATGAGCAGTTCTTC. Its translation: CASSPLNEQFF.

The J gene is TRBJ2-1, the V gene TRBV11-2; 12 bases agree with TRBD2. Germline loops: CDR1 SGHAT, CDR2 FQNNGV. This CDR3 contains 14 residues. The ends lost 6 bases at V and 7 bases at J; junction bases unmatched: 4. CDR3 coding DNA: TGTGCCAGCAGGGGACTAGCGGGCACTAATGAGCAGTTCTTC. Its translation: CASRGLAGTNEQFF.

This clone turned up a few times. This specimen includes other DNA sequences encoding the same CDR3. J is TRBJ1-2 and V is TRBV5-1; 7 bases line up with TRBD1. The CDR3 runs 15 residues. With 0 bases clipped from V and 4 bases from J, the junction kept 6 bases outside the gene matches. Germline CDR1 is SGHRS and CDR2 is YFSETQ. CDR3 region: CASSLAGQVFYGYTF. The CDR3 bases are TGCGCCAGCAGCTTGGCTGGACAGGTCTTCTATGGCTACACCTTC.